The 2 T cell receptor beta chains below all came from one sample that was sequenced in a study of blood T cell repertoires in COVID-19. Produced via immunoSEQ multiplex PCR; TCRdb's table is partial and in-frame only. The sample gives around 200,000 clones, 84% of which show up once; approximately 14% is in the top ten. The sample comprised peripheral blood. The receptors stem from a woman in her sixties or seventies with COVID-19, enrolled during active disease.

J is TRBJ1-2 and V is TRBV10-3, with D unresolved. The ends were cut back, 10 bases at V and 3 bases at J, with 12 bases in the middle. CDR3 length: 12 residues. Germline CDR1 reads ENHRY; CDR2 reads SYGVKD. This CDR3 is CATQGGDYGYTF. DNA of the CDR3: TGTGCCACCCAAGGAGGAGACTATGGCTACACCTTC.

The CDR3 sequence: CASSSDPGGYGYTF. The CDR3 DNA sequence: TGTGCCAGCAGTTCCGACCCCGGAGGCTATGGCTACACCTTC. The rearrangement joins TRBV2 to TRBJ1-2; the D is unclear. Trimming stripped 5 bases from V and 4 bases from J, with 14 bases between. This CDR3 is 14 amino acids long. Germline CDR1 is SNHLY and CDR2 is FYNNEI.